This entry lists 13 T cell receptor beta chains sequenced from one sample in a study of technical replicates of blood from a handful of donors. The table came from immunoSEQ multiplex PCR; TCRdb's copy has only in-frame clones and leaves some out. The sample yields 74,000 or so clones, around 96% seen once. Sequenced material: T cells isolated from PBMCs. These receptors came from a human donor in good health.

The V and J genes are TRBV2 and TRBJ1-1; tentatively, D is TRBD1 (6 bases). The germline V gene encodes CDR1 SNHLY and CDR2 FYNNEI. Between the trimmed V and J ends, which lost 5 bases and 4 bases, there was a span of 11 bases. This CDR3 has 13 amino acids. The CDR3 DNA follows: TGTGCCAGCAGTCCCCTAGGGGGCACTGAAGCTTTCTTT. Translating gives CASSPLGGTEAFF. The full variable domain, with the rest looked up from reference TRBV2 and TRBJ1-1, is EPEVTQTPSHQVTQMGQEVILRCVPISNHLYFYWYRQILGQKVEFLVSFYNNEISEKSEIFDDQFSVERPDGSNFTLKIRSTKLEDSAMYFCASSPLGGTEAFFGQGTRLTVV.

CDR3 in amino acids: CATSRVPGQSDNQPQHF. Written as DNA, the CDR3 is TGTGCCACCAGCAGAGTTCCGGGACAGTCGGACAATCAGCCCCAGCATTTT. The chain joins TRBV15 to TRBJ1-5, with 7 bases that match TRBD1. CDR3 length equals 17 residues. Losses at the gene ends were 1 base for V and 3 bases for J; bases not matched to a gene: 9. The germline V gene encodes CDR1 LNHNV and CDR2 YYDKDF (reference sequence).

V and J are TRBV19 and TRBJ2-5, with 7 bases that match TRBD1. V lost 3 bases and J lost 2; bases outside the gene matches: 3. Germline loops: CDR1 LNHDA, CDR2 SQIVND (reference sequence). The CDR3 totals 14 residues. The CDR3 coding sequence is TGTGCCAGTAGTATCCGGGACAGACAAGAGACCCAGTACTTC. It translates to CASSIRDRQETQYF.

The chain joins TRBV7-9 to TRBJ2-7; 10 bases agree with TRBD1. The germline V gene has CDR1 SEHNR and CDR2 FQNEAQ (reference sequence). With V trimmed by 0 bases and J by 7 bases, 12 bases remained unmatched. The CDR3 loop spans 17 amino acids. The DNA for the CDR3 is TGTGCCAGCAGCTTAGCTAACCGGGACAGGGGTAGGGAAGAGCAGTACTTC. Translating it yields CASSLANRDRGREEQYF.

The gene calls are TRBV13 and TRBJ2-3, with D maybe TRBD2 (6 bases). The CDR3 has 19 residues. V was clipped by 2 bases and J by 2 bases, with 23 bases between them. The germline V gene encodes CDR1 PRHDT and CDR2 FYEKMQ (reference sequence). The chain's CDR3 is CASSLSWAGPSNYTDTQYF. In DNA, the CDR3 is TGTGCCAGCAGCTTATCTTGGGCGGGACCCTCTAATTACACAGATACGCAGTATTTT.

This chain joins TRBV2 and TRBJ2-5; TRBD2 matches 7 bases. J lost 5 bases, V lost 7 bases, and 7 bases had no gene match. The length of the CDR3 is 13 residues. The germline V gene encodes CDR1 SNHLY and CDR2 FYNNEI. The CDR3 coding sequence is TGTGCCAGCACTCGGACTAGTAAGGAGACCCAGTACTTC. Encoded protein: CASTRTSKETQYF.

The chain combines TRBV6-6 with TRBJ1-6, with D uncertain. The CDR3 contains 13 residues. V was shortened by 2 bases and J by 10 bases, with 9 bases between the two germline ends. Germline CDR1 is MNHNY and CDR2 is SVGAGI (reference sequence). The CDR3 DNA follows: TGTGCCAGCAGTTACAGAAACAACTCACCCCTCCACTTT. Translating gives CASSYRNNSPLHF.

The chain combines TRBV6-5 with TRBJ1-2; D gene uncertain. The CDR3 is 13 residues long. The V gene lost 3 bases and the J gene lost 7 bases, with 12 bases spanning the gap. Germline CDR1 and CDR2: MNHEY and SVGAGI. This CDR3 is CASSYGFPGGYTF. For the CDR3, the DNA is TGTGCCAGCAGTTATGGGTTTCCAGGTGGCTACACCTTC.

This clone was counted once. The rearrangement links TRBV6-5 to TRBJ1-1; unclear D gene. V dropped 1 base and J dropped 4 bases, with 7 bases sitting between them. The length of the CDR3 is 13 residues. Germline V gives CDR1 MNHEY, CDR2 SVGAGI. CDR3 sequence (DNA): TGTGCCAGCAGTTACTACTTTACCACTGAAGCTTTCTTT. Translating it yields CASSYYFTTEAFF.

The chain combines TRBV6-1 with TRBJ1-5, with 9 bases fitting TRBD1. The CDR3 extends over 14 amino acids. CDR1 is MNHNS, CDR2 SASEGT, per germline. V shed 6 bases and J 7 bases; nucleotides not matched to a gene: 7. The CDR3 spells CASRPGQGRQPQHF. The CDR3, as DNA: TGTGCCAGCAGACCGGGACAGGGTCGCCAGCCCCAGCATTTT.

This rearrangement joins TRBV9 to TRBJ1-5; D is ambiguous. Per the germline V gene, CDR1 is SGDLS and CDR2 is YYNGEE. The CDR3 runs 16 residues. Trimming cost V 3 bases and J 6 bases, with 19 bases left between them. CDR3 sequence reads: CASSASDGIISQPQHF. The CDR3 coding sequence is TGTGCCAGCAGCGCCTCGGACGGGATAATTTCTCAGCCCCAGCATTTT.

The CDR3 DNA follows: TGTGCCAGCTCGAGCACCCCGGGACTAGCGGGAGTCGAGCAGTACTTC. Translated, it gives CASSSTPGLAGVEQYF. The chain has TRBV18 and TRBJ2-7; 14 nucleotides line up with TRBD2. Germline-derived CDR1 and CDR2 are KGHSH and LQKENI. This CDR3 is 16 amino acids long. With V trimmed by 6 bases and J by 6 bases, 10 bases remained unmatched.

J is TRBJ2-5 and V is TRBV29-1; TRBD1 matches 7 bases. Germline V gives CDR1 SQVTM, CDR2 ANQGSEA. V shed 6 bases, J shed 5 bases, and the junction held 6 bases outside the gene matches. The CDR3 runs 12 residues. CDR3 protein: CSVLDRDETQYF. CDR3 DNA sequence: TGCAGCGTGCTCGACAGGGACGAGACCCAGTACTTC.